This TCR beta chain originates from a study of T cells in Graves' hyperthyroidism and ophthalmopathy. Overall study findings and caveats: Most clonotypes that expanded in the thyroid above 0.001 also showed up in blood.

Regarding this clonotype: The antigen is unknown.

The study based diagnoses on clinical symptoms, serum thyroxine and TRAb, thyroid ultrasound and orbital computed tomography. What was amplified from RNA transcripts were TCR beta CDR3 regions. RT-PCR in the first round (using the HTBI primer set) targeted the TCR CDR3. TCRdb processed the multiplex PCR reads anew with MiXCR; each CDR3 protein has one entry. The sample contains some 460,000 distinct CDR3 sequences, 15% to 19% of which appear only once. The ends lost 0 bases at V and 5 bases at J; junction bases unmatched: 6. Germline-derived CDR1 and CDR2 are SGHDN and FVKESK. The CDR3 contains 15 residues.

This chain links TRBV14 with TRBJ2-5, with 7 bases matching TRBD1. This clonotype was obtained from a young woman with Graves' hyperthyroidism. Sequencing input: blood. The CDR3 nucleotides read TGTGCCAGCAGCCAAGATCTAAGGGGGCGGGAGACCCAGTACTTC. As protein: CASSQDLRGRETQYF.